This is a list of T cell receptor beta chains from one sample in a study of blood T cells in healthy people across ages. From the 5' RACE reads, TCRdb called clonotypes with MiXCR, one entry per CDR3 protein. The data show hundreds of thousands of distinct CDR3 sequences, around 48% seen once. Specimen: blood. These receptors were obtained from an older man in good health. Both conserved end residues are part of each CDR3. A D gene is named only where the DNA matches it firmly. Expanded clones get a size class; other rows say once, few or many, or leave the size out.

>TRBJ2-3|-|TRBV29-1|-
CSVVKTGTDTQYF
TGCAGCGTAGTAAAAACAGGCACAGATACGCAGTATTTT
>TRBJ2-7|-|TRBV14|TRBD2
CASSQDQRELYNEQYF
TGTGCCAGCAGCCAAGACCAGCGGGAGTTGTACAATGAGCAGTACTTC
>TRBJ2-5|-|TRBV7-8|-
CASSSRGTINEQYF
TGTGCCAGCAGCTCACGGGGTACAATCAATGAGCAGTACTTC
>TRBJ2-7|few|TRBV7-2|TRBD2
CASSLEAGEHNEQYF
TGTGCCAGCAGCTTAGAGGCGGGAGAGCACAATGAGCAGTACTTC
>TRBJ2-1|few|TRBV24-1|TRBD2
CATSDFAGGPIYEQFF
TGTGCCACCAGTGATTTCGCGGGAGGGCCGATTTATGAGCAGTTCTTC
>TRBJ2-7|-|TRBV6-2/TRBV6-3|-
CASQRTVFSYEQYF
TGTGCCAGCCAACGGACGGTTTTCTCCTACGAGCAGTACTTC
>TRBJ1-4|many|TRBV6-6|TRBD1
CASSFPDRGHNEKLFF
TGTGCCAGCAGTTTCCCGGACAGGGGGCACAATGAAAAACTGTTTTTT
>TRBJ1-2|-|TRBV4-3|-
CASSQEAGAGYGYTF
TGCGCCAGCAGCCAAGAGGCGGGGGCGGGCTATGGCTACACCTTC
>TRBJ2-7|-|TRBV28|TRBD2
CASKSTGGTYEQYF
TGTGCCAGCAAAAGTACGGGAGGGACCTACGAGCAGTACTTC
>TRBJ2-1|-|TRBV6-5|TRBD1
CASRRTGVGGEQFF
TGTGCCAGCAGGCGGACAGGGGTTGGGGGTGAGCAGTTCTTC
>TRBJ2-7|-|TRBV5-1|-
CASSSGARDNEQYF
TGCGCCAGCAGCTCAGGGGCACGGGACAATGAGCAGTACTTC
>TRBJ2-1|once|TRBV18|-
CASSPSRGDNEQFF
TGTGCCAGCTCACCAAGTCGTGGCGACAATGAGCAGTTCTTC
>TRBJ1-1|-|TRBV5-1|-
CASSSSLVKGPEAFF
TGCGCCAGCAGCTCCTCCCTGGTGAAGGGACCTGAAGCTTTCTTT
>TRBJ2-5|-|TRBV6-5|TRBD2
CACSLAGLNYNKQYF
TGTGCCTGCAGTTTAGCGGGGCTGAACTACAATAAGCAGTACTTC
>TRBJ1-2|-|TRBV3-1|-
CASRYRGDNYGYTF
TGTGCCAGCAGGTACCGCGGGGACAACTATGGCTACACCTTC
>TRBJ1-2|-|TRBV12-3/TRBV12-4|-
CASRKNPGLVDGYTF
TGTGCCAGCAGAAAGAACCCGGGACTGGTTGATGGCTACACCTTC
>TRBJ1-2|few|TRBV30|-
CAWSRDTNYGYTF
TGTGCCTGGAGTAGGGACACTAACTATGGCTACACCTTC
>TRBJ2-3|-|TRBV20-1|TRBD2
CSAGLAGVTDTQYF
TGCAGTGCTGGACTAGCGGGAGTAACGGATACGCAGTATTTT
>TRBJ2-4|few|TRBV29-1|-
CSVGTLAKNIQYF
TGCAGCGTCGGGACTTTAGCCAAAAACATTCAGTACTTC
>TRBJ1-2|-|TRBV3-1|-
CASSRVARLALGYTF
TGTGCCAGCAGCCGAGTTGCGAGACTGGCTTTGGGCTACACCTTC
>TRBJ2-3|-|TRBV29-1|TRBD2
CSASSGASTDTQYF
TGCAGCGCCAGTAGCGGGGCTAGCACAGATACGCAGTATTTT
>TRBJ1-1|-|TRBV5-1|-
CASSLTLGRNTEAFF
TGCGCCAGCAGCTTGACACTTGGGAGGAACACTGAAGCTTTCTTT
>TRBJ1-2|-|TRBV19|-
CASSISMGALNYGYTF
TGTGCCAGTAGTATTTCTATGGGAGCGCTAAACTATGGCTACACCTTC
>TRBJ1-4|-|TRBV7-2|TRBD1
CASSPVGAGGSLREKLFF
TGTGCCAGCAGCCCTGTTGGGGCAGGGGGCTCCTTAAGGGAAAAACTGTTTTTT
>TRBJ1-4|few|TRBV7-2|TRBD1
CASSLARQGGEKLFF
TGTGCCAGCAGCTTAGCGCGACAGGGGGGTGAAAAACTGTTTTTT
>TRBJ2-7|-|TRBV7-2|-
CASSLPRAPGSYEQYF
TGTGCCAGCAGCTTACCTCGGGCACCCGGCTCCTACGAGCAGTACTTC
>TRBJ1-1|-|TRBV18|-
CASSPPIGGDTEAFF
TGTGCCAGCTCACCACCGATCGGGGGGGACACTGAAGCTTTCTTT
>TRBJ2-1|-|TRBV5-1|TRBD1
CASSWGQGENEQFF
TGCGCCAGCAGCTGGGGACAGGGGGAAAATGAGCAGTTCTTC
>TRBJ1-2|few|TRBV20-1|-
CSANLHPGAARGDYTF
TGCAGTGCTAACCTTCACCCGGGGGCAGCCCGGGGCGACTACACCTTC
>TRBJ2-3|-|TRBV3-1|TRBD2
CASSRGSGGLTDTQYF
TGTGCCAGCAGCCGTGGGTCGGGGGGGTTAACAGATACGCAGTATTTT
>TRBJ2-7|-|TRBV5-1|TRBD1
CATKTGTGSSEQYF
TGCGCCACCAAAACCGGGACAGGGTCTTCCGAGCAGTACTTC
>TRBJ2-1|-|TRBV7-2|TRBD2
CASSLVGTTNNEQFF
TGTGCCAGCAGCTTAGTAGGGACTACGAACAATGAGCAGTTCTTC
>TRBJ2-1|-|TRBV5-1|TRBD1
CASHRGLGDEQFF
TGCGCCAGCCACAGGGGGCTAGGGGATGAGCAGTTCTTC
>TRBJ2-1|few|TRBV11-2|-
CASSPDLFGGNEQFF
TGTGCCAGCAGCCCCGACCTCTTTGGGGGGAATGAGCAGTTCTTC
>TRBJ1-1|many|TRBV6-5|TRBD1
CASSPRQGSLNTEAFF
TGTGCCAGCAGCCCTAGACAGGGTAGCTTGAACACTGAAGCTTTCTTT
>TRBJ2-7|-|TRBV20-1|-
CSARIGAGSSYEQYF
TGCAGTGCTAGAATAGGGGCAGGGAGCTCCTACGAGCAGTACTTC
>TRBJ2-1|few|TRBV18|TRBD1
CASSLRTGIANNEQFF
TGTGCCAGCTCACTTCGGACAGGTATAGCGAACAATGAGCAGTTCTTC
>TRBJ2-2|-|TRBV10-3|-
CAISESRPVAGHTGELFF
TGTGCCATCAGTGAGTCGAGACCGGTCGCCGGGCACACCGGGGAGCTGTTTTTT
>TRBJ1-2|few|TRBV7-2|-
CASSLRAWDGYTF
TGTGCCAGCAGCTTGAGGGCGTGGGATGGCTACACCTTC
>TRBJ1-1|few|TRBV5-1|TRBD1
CASSSVRGAGTEAFF
TGCGCCAGCAGCTCCGTCAGGGGGGCAGGCACTGAAGCTTTCTTT
>TRBJ2-7|-|TRBV29-1|-
CSVGRGTSYEQYF
TGCAGCGTTGGGAGGGGGACCTCCTACGAGCAGTACTTC
>TRBJ1-1|-|TRBV5-1|TRBD1
CASSDTGGITEAFF
TGCGCCAGCAGCGACACAGGGGGGATCACTGAAGCTTTCTTT
>TRBJ2-3|-|TRBV20-1|-
CSAIGVSGATDTQYF
TGCAGTGCTATCGGTGTCTCCGGGGCCACAGATACGCAGTATTTT
>TRBJ1-5|-|TRBV20-1|-
CSATGSNQPQHF
TGCAGTGCTACAGGCAGCAATCAGCCCCAGCATTTT
>TRBJ1-4|-|TRBV20-1|-
CSARRAGRTTNEKLFF
TGCAGTGCTAGGAGGGCAGGGAGAACAACTAATGAAAAACTGTTTTTT